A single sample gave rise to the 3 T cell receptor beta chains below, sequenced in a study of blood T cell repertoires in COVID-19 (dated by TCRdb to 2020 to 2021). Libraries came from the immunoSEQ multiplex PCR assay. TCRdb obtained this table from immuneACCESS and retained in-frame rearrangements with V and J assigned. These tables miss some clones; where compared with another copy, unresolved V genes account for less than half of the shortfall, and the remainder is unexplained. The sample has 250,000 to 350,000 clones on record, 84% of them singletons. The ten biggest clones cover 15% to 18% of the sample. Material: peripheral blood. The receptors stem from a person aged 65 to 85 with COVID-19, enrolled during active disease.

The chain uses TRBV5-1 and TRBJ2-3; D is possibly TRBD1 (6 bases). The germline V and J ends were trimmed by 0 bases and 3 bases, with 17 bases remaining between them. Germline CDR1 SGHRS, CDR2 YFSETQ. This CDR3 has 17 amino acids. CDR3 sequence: CASSLGGSTGLTDTQYF. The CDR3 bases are TGCGCCAGCAGCTTGGGGGGGTCCACAGGGTTAACAGATACGCAGTATTTT.

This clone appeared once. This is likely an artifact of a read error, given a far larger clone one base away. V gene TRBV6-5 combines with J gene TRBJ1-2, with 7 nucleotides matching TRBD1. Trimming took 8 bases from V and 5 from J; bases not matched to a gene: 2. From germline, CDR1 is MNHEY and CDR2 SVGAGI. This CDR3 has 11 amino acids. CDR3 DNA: TGTGCCAGCTTCAGGGGGTATGGCTACACCTTC. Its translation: CASFRGYGYTF.

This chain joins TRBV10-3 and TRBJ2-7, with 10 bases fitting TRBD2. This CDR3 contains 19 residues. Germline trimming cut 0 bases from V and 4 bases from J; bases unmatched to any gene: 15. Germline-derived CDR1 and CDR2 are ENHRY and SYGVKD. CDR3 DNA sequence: TGTGCCATCAGTGAGTCGAGGGACCCTTCTAGCGGGGGAAGATACGAGCAGTACTTC. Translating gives CAISESRDPSSGGRYEQYF.